Detailed here is one T cell receptor (beta chain). Roughly 40,000 genome equivalents of blood DNA were amplified for TRB. TRB was amplified by touch-down multiplex PCR, primer pools A and B combined. Using the multiplex PCR reads, TCRdb records one entry per CDR3 protein without DNA. Here the sample table reports approximately 16,000 distinct CDR3 sequences. The data derive from a study of T cell clusters in autoimmune cytopenias. This CDR3 region has 13 residues. Germline loops: CDR1 LNHDA, CDR2 SQIVND (reference sequence). These same data were also listed under a study on T cell repertoires in aging, cancer and after chemotherapy. That work contributes: Over several months to years, re-sampled healthy donor repertoires clearly shared clones. In each cancer cohort, median generation probability increased across chemotherapy, suggesting thymic output rebounded.

The chain is built from TRBV19 and TRBJ1-4. The receptor was isolated from a human donor in good health. The material sequenced was peripheral blood. CDR3 in amino acids: CASSRYESEKLFF. Together with reference TRBV19 and TRBJ1-4, the CDR3 gives the full variable domain: DGGITQSPKYLFRKEGQNVTLSCEQNLNHDAMYWYRQDPGQGLRLIYYSQIVNDFQKGDIAEGYSVSREKKESFPLTVTSAQKNPTAFYLCASSRYESEKLFFGSGTQLSVL.